This record concerns one TCR beta chain sequence. This clonotype was seen a few times. The antigen this receptor binds is unknown. The sample holds no much larger clone one base away, and base qualities are not on file. The sample originates from a study of blood T cells in healthy people across ages (dated by TCRdb to the mid-2010s). The study in broad terms: In model experiments, template switching captured about one uniquely barcoded TCR beta cDNA molecule for every two T cells. Age-related changes in TCR beta repertoire diversity were measured in the study by deep sequencing normalized with unique cDNA molecular identifiers. Four age groups were formed from the donors: young (average roughly 15 years), middle-aged (around 37), aged (about 68) and long-lived (about 80). Donors of different ages were randomly distributed across sequencing lanes to avoid experimental bias. Two additional independent replicas of 1 million unique cDNA reads from the same blood draw were analyzed for two donors (one aged 18 to 30 and one aged 80 or older).

Overall results and qualifications from the work: The long-lived group showed more naive CD4+ T cells, fewer expanded clones and increased TCR diversity than the aged group, suggesting age selection. A strong correlation was found between observed TCR beta diversity and the percentage of naive T cells measured by flow cytometry. As age increased, observed TCR beta diversity per million T cells dropped in a roughly linear way, and a significant reduction was already evident by age approximately 40. Since profiling was done on bulk unsorted PBMCs, naive and antigen-experienced compartments could not be conclusively compared. Total diversity estimates from one million sequenced T cells were considered lower bounds and underestimates. The CMV infection status of donors was not known, potentially confounding age-related changes in expanded clonotypes.

The donors were 40 or so Caucasian individuals from Russia, aged 6 to 90 years, who were systemically healthy. Each donor gave approximately 10 milliliters of peripheral blood, collected into EDTA-treated Vacutainer tubes. Ficoll-Paque density-gradient centrifugation was used to isolate PBMCs, with at least 7 million per sample. Trizol reagent was used to extract total RNA from the PBMCs, yielding at least 6 micrograms per sample. For every donor, flow cytometry on a PBMC aliquot measured the percentage of naive CD45RAhigh/CD27high T cells. Libraries were prepared through 5' RACE. The sequencer listed for this sample is Illumina HiSeq 2500. A second PCR of roughly 7 to 11 cycles was performed with a sample-barcoded 5' primer and a J-beta primer mix. Each TCR beta cDNA molecule received a unique molecular identifier from a template-switch 5' adaptor carrying 12 random nucleotides. Each sample yielded at least 3 million CDR3-containing paired-end reads. All of the RNA was converted into first-strand cDNA using the Mint cDNA synthesis kit, with a TRBC-specific oligonucleotide serving as the primer. After uracil-DNA glycosylase treatment, a first 18-cycle PCR used universal primers M1SS and BC2_uni_R on all cDNA. Under the source paper's analysis protocol: For normalization, 1 million high-quality reads were randomly selected from each sample, with every read carrying a distinct molecular identifier. Reads sharing molecular identifiers were discarded rather than binned into consensus sequences. MiTCR, run with a Q25 quality threshold and the strictest error-elimination algorithm, handled CDR3 identification, clonotype clustering and error correction. A nonparametric unseen species model with Euler transformation was used to estimate a lower bound on total TCR beta diversity. TCRdb redid the processing of the public reads, applying fastp at Q25 and MiXCR, and retained in-frame beta chains. Entries are consolidated by CDR3 protein sequence, retaining the most common genes and DNA. The V and J calls and clone size come from TCRdb's table, not from the authors' own analysis. In all, the sample holds about 1.6 million distinct CDR3 sequences, and 30% to 35% of those were seen once. The ten top clones hold approximately 11% of the sample.

From the cysteine through the phenylalanine, the CDR3 covers 11 amino acids. Only the CDR3 part of the read is kept: 33 bases, read in frame from the first base. V is shortened by 7 bases, J by 5 bases, and the region joining them spans 11 bases. CDR1 and CDR2 are read off the germline V gene as SQVTM and ANQGSEA. The specimen was blood. The receptor was isolated from a woman aged 25 to 39 in good health. This sequence uses TRBV29-1 and TRBJ1-2, and perhaps TRBD1 as D gene, on 5 matching bases. This receptor has the CDR3 CSARQSYGYTF. At the DNA level, the sequence is TGCAGCGCTAGACAGTCTTATGGCTACACCTTC.